Sequencing of this T cell receptor (beta chain) was carried out in a study of T cell responses to AZD1222 COVID-19 vaccine. General observations from the study: Breadth and depth of Spike-specific TCRs rose after two AZD1222 doses. Regions 160-218 and 743-854 dominated among vaccine-associated CD4 TCRs spanning spike. Close to half of spike-specific TCRs reportedly recognize unmutated variant regions.

In regard to this clone: Its antigen is still unknown.

Germline values: CDR1 MNHEY, CDR2 SMNVEV (reference sequence). V shed 2 bases and J shed 12 bases, with 25 bases lying between them. The length of the CDR3 is 17 residues. Using immunoSEQ multiplex PCR, the repertoire was profiled, and TCRdb retains in-frame clones only, with some absent. The table shows 110,000 to 150,000 clones, with 92% occurring only once. Sequencing was performed on peripheral blood, taken on day 0 of AZD1222 vaccination. The source is an adult in good health. V gene TRBV27 combines with J gene TRBJ2-2, with D perhaps matching TRBD2 (6 bases). CDR3 sequence: CASSLRGPSNGGEKLFF. CDR3 DNA: TGTGCCAGCAGTTTAAGAGGGCCTTCAAACGGAGGGGAGAAGCTGTTTTTT.